This TCR beta chain stems from a study of T cell clonotyping in hematopoietic cell transplantation. Across the study: Recipient samples before transplant were obtained post-cytoreduction. Study-level results: Cells were unsorted, so CD4 and CD8 contributions were not separated. Few recipient clonotypes overlapped donors; over 95% were de novo at given depth.

Stated time point: recipient sample about 28 days before transplant, after cytoreduction. Blood collection times were about day -28 and days 30, 100, 180 posttransplant. Method: immunoSEQ multiplex PCR; TCRdb's copy keeps in-frame clones and lacks some. The table lists tens of thousands of clones, 85% of them singletons. The CDR3 spans 11 residues. Germline CDR1 reads MDHEN; CDR2 reads SYDVKM. V was pared by 6 bases and J by 2 bases, with 4 bases between. Worth noting for this clone: Antigen specificity is unknown.

The material was peripheral blood mononuclear cells, obtained before stem cell transplant. The receptor was isolated from a man aged 60-69 years with acute myeloid leukemia. Some clones in this sample may be carry-over from other donors' samples. V usage is TRBV28 and J usage is TRBJ1-1; D unresolved. For the CDR3, the DNA is TGTGCCAGCAGAAGAAACACTGAAGCTTTCTTT. Encoded protein: CASRRNTEAFF.